This T cell receptor beta chain originates from a study of cytomegalovirus exposure and HLA in healthy donors. At the level of the study: The study's early data release held tens of millions of unique TCRs from HLA-typed donors.

There are 12 residues in the CDR3. The germline V gene has CDR1 SQVTM and CDR2 ANQGSEA. V lost 4 bases to trimming and J lost 1 base, with 7 bases between them. PCR employed 60 Vbeta and 13 Jbeta primers. Sequencing used immunoSEQ multiplex PCR; TCRdb keeps in-frame clones, though not all of them. The table lists 200,000 or so clones, roughly four fifths of them singletons. The clonotype originates from a woman aged 40 to 55 in good health and CMV-seronegative. The V and J genes are TRBV29-1 and TRBJ1-1; unclear D gene. Sequenced: PBMCs. The CDR3 reads CSVGRPNTEAFF. The CDR3 DNA is TGCAGCGTTGGGCGGCCGAACACTGAAGCTTTCTTT.